This TCR beta chain stems from a study of shared clonotypes between healthy human individuals. Samples underwent the assay at deep level. Libraries were prepared by immunoSEQ multiplex PCR; TCRdb keeps only in-frame clonotypes and omits some of them. In the table there are hundreds of thousands of clones, nearly 97% of which are singletons. Findings of the study overall: In this cohort, only blood was sampled, and tissue repertoires likely differ.

Positively selected for CCR7, the CD45RO-negative cells used as naive CD8 cells excluded terminally differentiated effector memory CD45RA+ cells. As regards this clone: Its antigen is currently unknown.

The CDR3 covers 20 residues. Germline values: CDR1 SGHNT, CDR2 YENEEA. V was clipped by 4 bases and J by 2 bases, with 26 bases between them. Sample: naive CD8+ T cells sorted from blood. This clonotype was sampled from a woman aged 25-40 years in good health. This chain uses TRBV11-3 with TRBJ2-2, with D unresolved. The CDR3 nucleotides read TGTGCCAGCAGCTATACGAAAACCTGGACCCTTGGGGTAAACACCGGGGAGCTGTTTTTT. This codes for CASSYTKTWTLGVNTGELFF.